This T cell receptor (beta chain) originates from a study of blood T cell repertoires in COVID-19. Overall study: Sites in the United States, Italy and Spain provided acute and convalescent COVID-19 samples.

The V gene lost 3 bases and the J gene lost 5 bases, with 16 bases spanning the gap. CDR1 and CDR2 from the germline V gene are MGHRA and YSYEKL. CDR3 length equals 15 residues. Original data processing: Scientists estimated how many nucleated cells there were by amplifying reference gene primers. The protocol was immunoSEQ multiplex PCR, while the TCRdb copy is restricted to in-frame clones and leaves out a portion. V and J calls and clone size are given by that table; D and trimming were obtained from the DNA. In the table there are approximately 290,000 clones, about nine tenths of which are singletons.

Sequenced sample: peripheral blood. The V and J genes are TRBV4-1 and TRBJ1-2; TRBD1 is a possible D gene (5 bases). The sequence came from a man aged 18 to 35 with active or convalescent COVID-19. CDR3 residues: CASSQVFGADYGYTF. The DNA for the CDR3 is TGCGCCAGCAGCCAGGTTTTTGGGGCGGATTATGGCTACACCTTC.